Listed below are T cell receptor beta chains from one sample, sequenced in a study of blood T cell repertoires in COVID-19. Libraries were prepared by immunoSEQ multiplex PCR; TCRdb keeps only in-frame clonotypes and omits some of them. The sample lists under 300,000 clones, roughly 91% seen once, with 0.99% in the top ten. Input material: peripheral blood. These receptors were taken from a woman aged 40 to 49 who had recovered from COVID-19. Both conserved end residues are part of each CDR3. The D gene is left open where the match is weak. The listing skips clone size in some rows; elsewhere it reads once, few, many or a size class.

d_call clone_size j_call v_call cdr3_nt cdr3_aa
NA once TRBJ2-7 TRBV27 TGTGCCAGCAGTTTCGGGTACATATCCTACGAGCAGTACTTC CASSFGYISYEQYF
TRBD2 NA TRBJ2-5 TRBV27 TGTGCCAGCAGTTTAGGGCGGGAGCCCTGGGAGACCCAGTACTTC CASSLGREPWETQYF
NA NA TRBJ2-1 TRBV7-9 TGTGCCAGCAGCGAGGGAGTGGGTAGCGGCAGCCTGGGGGAGCAGTTCTTC CASSEGVGSGSLGEQFF
NA NA TRBJ1-1 TRBV30 TGTGCCTGGAGTGTCGCCCGGGGGTGGAGGAACACTGAAGCTTTCTTT CAWSVARGWRNTEAFF
NA NA TRBJ1-5 TRBV15 TGTGCCACTACCTCATGGAACCGAGGGCCCGGGGTCCCGCCCCAGCATTTT CATTSWNRGPGVPPQHF
NA few TRBJ1-1 TRBV24-1 TGTGCCACCAGTGATTTTCCCCGGACTGAAGCTTTCTTT CATSDFPRTEAFF
NA NA TRBJ2-1 TRBV6-2/TRBV6-3 TGTGCCAGCAGTACCCTAGCAGGTGAGCAGTTCTTC CASSTLAGEQFF
NA once TRBJ1-2 TRBV7-2 TGTGCCAGCAGCCCCTGGTCCCAAGGGGGCTATGGCTACACCTTC CASSPWSQGGYGYTF
NA NA TRBJ1-5 TRBV4-1 TGCGCCAGCAGCCAAGATGGAGATCCTAGCAATCAGCCCCAGCATTTT CASSQDGDPSNQPQHF
TRBD1 few TRBJ1-2 TRBV5-4 TGTGCCAGCAGCTTGAGGGGGGACAGCTATGGCTACACCTTC CASSLRGDSYGYTF
TRBD1 NA TRBJ1-4 TRBV4-1 TGCGCCAGCAGCCAACCGGGACAGGGGAATGAAAAACTGTTTTTT CASSQPGQGNEKLFF
TRBD2 NA TRBJ2-1 TRBV11-3 TGTGCCAGCAGCCCGGGACTAGCGGGGGCCGACAATGAGCAGTTCTTC CASSPGLAGADNEQFF
NA few TRBJ1-2 TRBV18 TGTGCCAGCTCACCAGGGCAGAACTATGGCTACACCTTC CASSPGQNYGYTF
NA NA TRBJ1-3 TRBV24-1 TGTGCCACCAGTGAAGCGGGACGGGGGGGAAACACCATATATTTT CATSEAGRGGNTIYF